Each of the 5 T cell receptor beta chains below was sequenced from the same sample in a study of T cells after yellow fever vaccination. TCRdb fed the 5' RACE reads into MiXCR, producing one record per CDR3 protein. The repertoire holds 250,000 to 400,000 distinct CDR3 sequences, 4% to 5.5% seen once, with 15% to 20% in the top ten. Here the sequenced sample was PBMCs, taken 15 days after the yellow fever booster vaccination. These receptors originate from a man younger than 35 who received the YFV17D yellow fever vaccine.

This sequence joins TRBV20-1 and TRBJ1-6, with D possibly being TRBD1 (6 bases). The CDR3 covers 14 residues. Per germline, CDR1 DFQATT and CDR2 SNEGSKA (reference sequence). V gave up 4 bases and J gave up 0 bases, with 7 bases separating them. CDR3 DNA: TGCAGTGCTACACAGGGCTCCTATAATTCACCCCTCCACTTT. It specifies CSATQGSYNSPLHF.

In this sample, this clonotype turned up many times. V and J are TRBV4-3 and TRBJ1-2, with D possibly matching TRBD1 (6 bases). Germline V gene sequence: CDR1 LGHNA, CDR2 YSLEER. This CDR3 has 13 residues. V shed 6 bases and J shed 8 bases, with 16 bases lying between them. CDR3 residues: CASSFGGPWGYTF. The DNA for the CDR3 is TGCGCCAGCAGTTTCGGGGGGCCTTGGGGCTACACCTTC.

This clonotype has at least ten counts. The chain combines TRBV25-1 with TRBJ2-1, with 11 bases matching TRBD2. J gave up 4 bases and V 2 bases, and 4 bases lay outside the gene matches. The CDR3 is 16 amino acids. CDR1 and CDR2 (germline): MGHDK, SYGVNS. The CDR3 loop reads CASSEIIAGGYNEQFF. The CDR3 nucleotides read TGTGCCAGCAGTGAAATCATAGCGGGGGGGTACAATGAGCAGTTCTTC.

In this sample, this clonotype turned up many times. The CDR3 bases are TGCGCCAGCAGCCTGACAGGGGCTGAGAGTGAAGCTTTCTTT. It yields the protein CASSLTGAESEAFF. This sequence joins TRBV5-1 and TRBJ1-1; 8 bases are a match to TRBD1. Germline CDR1 is SGHRS and CDR2 is YFSETQ. Trimming at V came to 4 bases and at J to 7 bases, leaving 9 bases not matched to a gene. This CDR3 is 14 amino acids long. The full variable domain, rest sourced from reference TRBV5-1 and TRBJ1-1, is KAGVTQTPRYLIKTRGQQVTLSCSPISGHRSVSWYQQTPGQGLQFLFEYFSETQRNKGNFPGRFSGRQFSNSRSEMNVSTLELGDSALYLCASSLTGAESEAFFGQGTRLTVV.

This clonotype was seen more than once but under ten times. The CDR3 spells CASSGPGSLYEQYF. DNA for the CDR3: TGTGCCAGCAGTGGCCCGGGCAGCCTATACGAGCAGTACTTC. This sequence joins TRBV6-1 and TRBJ2-7; D is uncertain. This CDR3 has 14 amino acids. The germline V gene encodes CDR1 MNHNS and CDR2 SASEGT. V lost 4 bases, J lost 4 bases, and 14 bases lay in between.